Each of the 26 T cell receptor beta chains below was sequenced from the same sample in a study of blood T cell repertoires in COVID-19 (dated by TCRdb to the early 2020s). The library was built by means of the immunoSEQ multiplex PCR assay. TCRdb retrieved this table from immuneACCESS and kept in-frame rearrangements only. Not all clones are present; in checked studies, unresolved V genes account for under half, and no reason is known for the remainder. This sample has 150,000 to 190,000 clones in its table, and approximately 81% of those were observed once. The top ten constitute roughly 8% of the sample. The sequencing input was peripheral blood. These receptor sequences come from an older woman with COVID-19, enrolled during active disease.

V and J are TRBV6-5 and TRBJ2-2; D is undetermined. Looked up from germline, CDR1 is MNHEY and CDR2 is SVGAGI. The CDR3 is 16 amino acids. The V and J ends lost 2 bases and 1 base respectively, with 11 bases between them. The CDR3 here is CASSYDGPENTGELFF. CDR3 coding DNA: TGTGCCAGCAGTTACGATGGGCCCGAGAACACCGGGGAGCTGTTTTTT.

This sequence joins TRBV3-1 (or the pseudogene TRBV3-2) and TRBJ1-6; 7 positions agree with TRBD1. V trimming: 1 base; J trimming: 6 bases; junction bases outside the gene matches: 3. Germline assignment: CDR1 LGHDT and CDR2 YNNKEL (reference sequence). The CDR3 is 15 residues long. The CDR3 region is CASSQGRGLNSPLHF. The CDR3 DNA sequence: TGTGCCAGCAGCCAAGGAAGGGGGCTTAATTCACCCCTCCACTTT.

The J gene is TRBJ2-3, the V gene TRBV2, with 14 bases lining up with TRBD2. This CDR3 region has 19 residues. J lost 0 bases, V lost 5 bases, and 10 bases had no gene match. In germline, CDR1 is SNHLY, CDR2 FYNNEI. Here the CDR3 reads CASSLRRGLAGASTDTQYF. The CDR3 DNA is TGTGCCAGCAGTCTACGGAGGGGACTAGCGGGGGCAAGCACAGATACGCAGTATTTT.

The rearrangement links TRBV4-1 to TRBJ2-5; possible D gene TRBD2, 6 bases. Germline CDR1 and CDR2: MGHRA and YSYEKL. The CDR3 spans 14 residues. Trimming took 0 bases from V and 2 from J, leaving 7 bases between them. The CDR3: CASSQDRGQETQYF. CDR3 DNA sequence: TGCGCCAGCAGCCAAGACCGGGGGCAAGAGACCCAGTACTTC.

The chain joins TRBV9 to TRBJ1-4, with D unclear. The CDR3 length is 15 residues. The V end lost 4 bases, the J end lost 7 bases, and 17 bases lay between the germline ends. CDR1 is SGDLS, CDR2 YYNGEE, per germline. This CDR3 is CASSPRLAAGEKLFF. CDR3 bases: TGTGCCAGCAGCCCGAGATTGGCGGCGGGTGAAAAACTGTTTTTT.

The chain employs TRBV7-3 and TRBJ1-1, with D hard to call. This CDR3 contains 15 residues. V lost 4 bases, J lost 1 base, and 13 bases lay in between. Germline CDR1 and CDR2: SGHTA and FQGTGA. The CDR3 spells CASSSRVTPNTEAFF. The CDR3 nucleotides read TGTGCCAGCAGCTCTCGGGTCACCCCGAACACTGAAGCTTTCTTT.

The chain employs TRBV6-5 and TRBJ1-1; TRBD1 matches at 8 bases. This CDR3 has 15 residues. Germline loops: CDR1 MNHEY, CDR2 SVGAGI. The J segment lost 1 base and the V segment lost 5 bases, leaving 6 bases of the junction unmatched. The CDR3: CASSPSGTGNTEAFF. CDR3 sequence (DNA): TGTGCCAGCAGTCCCTCCGGGACAGGGAACACTGAAGCTTTCTTT.

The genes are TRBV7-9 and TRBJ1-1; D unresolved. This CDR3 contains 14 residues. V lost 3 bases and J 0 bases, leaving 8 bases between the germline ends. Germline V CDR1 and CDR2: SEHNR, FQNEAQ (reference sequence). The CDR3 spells CASSLWQMNTEAFF. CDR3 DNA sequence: TGTGCCAGCAGCTTGTGGCAGATGAACACTGAAGCTTTCTTT.

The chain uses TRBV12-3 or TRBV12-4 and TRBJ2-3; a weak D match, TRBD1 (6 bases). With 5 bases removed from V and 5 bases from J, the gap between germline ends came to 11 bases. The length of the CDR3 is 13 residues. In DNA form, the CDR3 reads TGTGCCAGCAGTAACACAGGGAGAGATACGCAGTATTTT. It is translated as CASSNTGRDTQYF.

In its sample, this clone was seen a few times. DNA of the CDR3: TGTGCCAGTAGTGCGTCTAGCGGGAGTTCAGATACGCAGTATTTT. The encoded protein is CASSASSGSSDTQYF. The rearrangement joins TRBV19 to TRBJ2-3; the match to TRBD2 covers 10 bases. J was trimmed by 4 bases and V by 5 bases; bases with no gene match: 6. The CDR3 extends over 15 amino acids. From germline, CDR1 is LNHDA and CDR2 SQIVND (reference sequence).

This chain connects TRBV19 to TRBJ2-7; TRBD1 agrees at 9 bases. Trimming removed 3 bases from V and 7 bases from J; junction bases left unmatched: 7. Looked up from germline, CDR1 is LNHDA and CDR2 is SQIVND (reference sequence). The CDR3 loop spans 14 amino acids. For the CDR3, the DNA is TGTGCCAGTAGTATTAAACAGGGGGCAAGGGAGCAGTACTTC. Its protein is CASSIKQGAREQYF. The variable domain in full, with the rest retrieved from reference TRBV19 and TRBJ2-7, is DGGITQSPKYLFRKEGQNVTLSCEQNLNHDAMYWYRQDPGQGLRLIYYSQIVNDFQKGDIAEGYSVSREKKESFPLTVTSAQKNPTAFYLCASSIKQGAREQYFGPGTRLTVT.

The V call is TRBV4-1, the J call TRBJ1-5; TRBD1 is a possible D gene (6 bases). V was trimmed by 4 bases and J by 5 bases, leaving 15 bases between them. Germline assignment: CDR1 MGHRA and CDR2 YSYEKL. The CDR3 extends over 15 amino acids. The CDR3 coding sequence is TGCGCCAGCAGCCGGTACGAACAGGGCGATCAGCCCCAGCATTTT. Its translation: CASSRYEQGDQPQHF.

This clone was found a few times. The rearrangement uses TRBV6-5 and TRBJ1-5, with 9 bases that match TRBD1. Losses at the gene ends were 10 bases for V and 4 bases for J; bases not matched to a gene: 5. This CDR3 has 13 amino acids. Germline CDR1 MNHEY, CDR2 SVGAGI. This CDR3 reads CATRGQGNQPQHF. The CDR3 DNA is TGTGCCACCAGGGGACAGGGAAATCAGCCCCAGCATTTT.

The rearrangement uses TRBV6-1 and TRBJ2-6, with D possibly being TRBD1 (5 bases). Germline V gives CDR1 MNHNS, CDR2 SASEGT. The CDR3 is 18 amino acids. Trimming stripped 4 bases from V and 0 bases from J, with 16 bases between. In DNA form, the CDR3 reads TGTGCCAGCAGTGGAGAGCAGGGCCTAATCTCTGGGGCCAACGTCCTGACTTTC. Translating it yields CASSGEQGLISGANVLTF.

The CDR3 region is CASRTQGHQPQHF. The CDR3 nucleotides read TGTGCCAGCAGGACACAGGGTCATCAGCCCCAGCATTTT. V and J are TRBV27 and TRBJ1-5, with D maybe TRBD1 (6 bases). The CDR3 contains 13 residues. CDR1 MNHEY and CDR2 SMNVEV come from the germline V gene (reference sequence). V lost 6 bases to trimming and J lost 5 bases, with 11 bases between them.

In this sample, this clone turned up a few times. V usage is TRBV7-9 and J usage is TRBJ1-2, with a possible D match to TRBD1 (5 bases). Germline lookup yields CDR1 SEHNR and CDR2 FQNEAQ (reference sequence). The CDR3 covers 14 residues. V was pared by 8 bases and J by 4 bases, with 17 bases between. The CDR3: CASDPEGFGYGYTF. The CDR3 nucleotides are TGTGCCAGCGACCCGGAGGGGTTTGGCTATGGCTACACCTTC.

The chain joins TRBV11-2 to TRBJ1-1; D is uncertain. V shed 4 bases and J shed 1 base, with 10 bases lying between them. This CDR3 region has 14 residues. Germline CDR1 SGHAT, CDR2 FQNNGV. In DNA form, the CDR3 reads TGTGCCAGCAGCTCCTTTGACACGAACACTGAAGCTTTCTTT. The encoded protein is CASSSFDTNTEAFF.

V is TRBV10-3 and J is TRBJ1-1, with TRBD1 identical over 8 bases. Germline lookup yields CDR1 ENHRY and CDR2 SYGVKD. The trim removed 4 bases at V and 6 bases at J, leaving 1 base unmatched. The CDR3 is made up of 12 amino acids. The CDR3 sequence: CAISVQGAEAFF. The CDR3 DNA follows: TGTGCCATCAGTGTACAGGGGGCTGAAGCTTTCTTT.

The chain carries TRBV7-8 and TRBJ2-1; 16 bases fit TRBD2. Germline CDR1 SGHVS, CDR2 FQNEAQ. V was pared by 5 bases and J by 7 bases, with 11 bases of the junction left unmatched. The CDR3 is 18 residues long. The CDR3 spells CASSVTGTSGRARNEQFF. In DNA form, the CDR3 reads TGTGCCAGCAGCGTAACCGGGACTAGCGGGAGGGCCAGGAATGAGCAGTTCTTC.

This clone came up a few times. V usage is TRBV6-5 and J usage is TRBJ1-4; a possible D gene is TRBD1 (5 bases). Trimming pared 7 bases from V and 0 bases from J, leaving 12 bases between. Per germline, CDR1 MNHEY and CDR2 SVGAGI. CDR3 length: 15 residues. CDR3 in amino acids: CASKDPGATNEKLFF. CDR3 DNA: TGTGCCAGCAAGGACCCGGGGGCAACTAATGAAAAACTGTTTTTT.

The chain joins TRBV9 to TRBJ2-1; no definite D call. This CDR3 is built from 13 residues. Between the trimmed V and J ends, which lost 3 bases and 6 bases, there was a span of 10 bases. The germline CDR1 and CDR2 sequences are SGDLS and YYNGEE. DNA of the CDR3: TGTGCCAGCAGCGCTCGAATCAGCAATGAGCAGTTCTTC. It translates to CASSARISNEQFF.

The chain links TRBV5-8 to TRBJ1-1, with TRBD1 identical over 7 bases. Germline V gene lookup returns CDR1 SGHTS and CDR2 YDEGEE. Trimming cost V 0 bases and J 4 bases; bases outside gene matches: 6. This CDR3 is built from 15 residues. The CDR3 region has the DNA TGTGCCAGCAGCTTGGGAGGGGGCGCGAGCACTGAAGCTTTCTTT. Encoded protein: CASSLGGGASTEAFF.

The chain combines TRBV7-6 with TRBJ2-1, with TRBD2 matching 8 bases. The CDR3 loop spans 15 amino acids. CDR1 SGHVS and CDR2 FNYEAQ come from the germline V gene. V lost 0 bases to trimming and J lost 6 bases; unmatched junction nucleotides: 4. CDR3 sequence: CASSLAGGASNEQFF. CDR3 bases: TGTGCCAGCAGCTTAGCCGGGGGGGCCAGCAATGAGCAGTTCTTC. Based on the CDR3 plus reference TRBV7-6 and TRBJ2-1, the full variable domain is GAGVSQSPRYKVTKRGQDVALRCDPISGHVSLYWYRQALGQGPEFLTYFNYEAQQDKSGLPNDRFSAERPEGSISTLTIQRTEQRDSAMYRCASSLAGGASNEQFFGPGTRLTVL.

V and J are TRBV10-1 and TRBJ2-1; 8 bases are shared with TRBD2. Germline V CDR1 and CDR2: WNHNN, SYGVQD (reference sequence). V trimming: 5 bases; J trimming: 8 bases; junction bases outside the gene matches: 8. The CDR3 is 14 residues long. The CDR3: CASSISGGNDEQFF. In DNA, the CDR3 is TGCGCCAGCAGTATATCGGGAGGGAACGATGAGCAGTTCTTC.

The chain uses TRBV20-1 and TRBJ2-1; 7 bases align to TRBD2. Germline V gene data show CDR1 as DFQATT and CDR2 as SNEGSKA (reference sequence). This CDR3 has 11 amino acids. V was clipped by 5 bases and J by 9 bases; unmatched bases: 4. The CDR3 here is CSAWGGGEQFF. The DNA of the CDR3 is TGCAGTGCTTGGGGGGGTGGTGAGCAGTTCTTC.

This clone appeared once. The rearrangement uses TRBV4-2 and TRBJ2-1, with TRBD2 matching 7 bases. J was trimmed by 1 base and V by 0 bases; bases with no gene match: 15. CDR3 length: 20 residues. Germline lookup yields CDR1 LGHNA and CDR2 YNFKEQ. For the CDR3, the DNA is TGTGCCAGCAGCCAAGAGGTCTCTAGCGGAGCCCGGGGGTCCTACAATGAGCAGTTCTTC. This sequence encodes CASSQEVSSGARGSYNEQFF.